A single sample is the source of the 22 T cell receptor beta chains below, sequenced in a study of T cell responses to AZD1222 COVID-19 vaccine. Method: immunoSEQ multiplex PCR; TCRdb's copy keeps in-frame clones and lacks some. The profile shows about 120,000 clones, 75% to 95% of them singletons. This specimen was peripheral blood, taken on day 0 of AZD1222 vaccination. The receptor source for this set is an adult in good health.

V is TRBV30 and J is TRBJ1-4; D uncertain. The germline CDR1 and CDR2 sequences are GTSNPN and SVGIG (reference sequence). The CDR3 is made up of 13 amino acids. Trimming shortened V by 1 base and J by 3 bases, and 6 bases separated the two germline ends. CDR3: CAWSGPPNEKLFF. In DNA, the CDR3 is TGTGCCTGGAGTGGTCCCCCTAATGAAAAACTGTTTTTT.

This clone came up a few times. J is TRBJ2-7 and V is TRBV25-1; weak D call: TRBD2 (5 bases). With 8 bases removed from V and 1 base from J, the gap between germline ends came to 21 bases. The CDR3 is made up of 16 amino acids. Looked up from germline, CDR1 is MGHDK and CDR2 is SYGVNS. CDR3 sequence reads: CASRESIGVGSYEQYF. DNA of the CDR3: TGTGCCAGCCGAGAGTCGATCGGGGTAGGGTCCTACGAGCAGTACTTC.

V and J are TRBV18 and TRBJ1-3; D gene ambiguous. V lost 1 base to trimming and J lost 0 bases, with 7 bases between them. Germline loops: CDR1 KGHSH, CDR2 LQKENI. The CDR3 consists of 15 residues. In nucleotides, the CDR3 is TGTGCCAGCTCACCACGTGACTTCTCTGGAAACACCATATATTTT. Translating gives CASSPRDFSGNTIYF.

The genes are TRBV28 and TRBJ2-4, with 8 bases aligning to TRBD1. From germline, CDR1 is MDHEN and CDR2 SYDVKM. The CDR3 consists of 13 residues. Losses at the gene ends were 5 bases for V and 7 bases for J; bases not matched to a gene: 4. For the CDR3, the DNA is TGTGCCAGCAGTCAGGGGGCGTTGAACATTCAGTACTTC. Translating gives CASSQGALNIQYF.

The chain recombines TRBV19 with TRBJ1-5; no clear D gene. With 6 bases removed from V and 7 bases from J, the gap between germline ends came to 22 bases. The CDR3 length is 16 residues. Germline CDR1 is LNHDA and CDR2 is SQIVND (reference sequence). CDR3: CASSGESFVSRQPQHF. CDR3 DNA sequence: TGTGCCAGTAGCGGGGAATCTTTTGTAAGTCGGCAGCCCCAGCATTTT.

This chain links TRBV29-1 with TRBJ2-7; D possibly corresponds to TRBD1 (5 bases). In germline, CDR1 is SQVTM, CDR2 ANQGSEA. V lost 4 bases and J 2 bases, leaving 9 bases between the germline ends. This CDR3 is 12 amino acids long. The CDR3 DNA is TGCAGCGTTGGAAGGGGAACCTACGAGCAGTACTTC. Its protein product is CSVGRGTYEQYF.

The rearrangement links TRBV5-1 to TRBJ1-6; D is uncertain. Germline V gives CDR1 SGHRS, CDR2 YFSETQ. Trimming took off 4 bases at V and 4 bases at J, with 6 bases between the two ends. The CDR3 extends over 13 amino acids. DNA for the CDR3: TGCGCCAGCAGCCCTCTTTATAATTCACCCCTCCACTTT. Translation: CASSPLYNSPLHF.

The genes are TRBV6-2 or TRBV6-3 and TRBJ2-2, with 8 bases lining up with TRBD2. Trimming took 5 bases from V and 5 from J; bases not matched to a gene: 10. Germline values: CDR1 MNHEY, CDR2 SVGEGT. This CDR3 has 16 amino acids. In DNA form, the CDR3 reads TGTGCCAGCAGTCACCCTTACGGGAGGGTTACCGGGGAGCTGTTTTTT. Amino acids: CASSHPYGRVTGELFF.

This chain joins TRBV30 and TRBJ1-2, with unresolved D. V lost 0 bases, J lost 0 bases, and 11 bases lay in between. Germline assignment: CDR1 GTSNPN and CDR2 SVGIG (reference sequence). The CDR3 is 15 amino acids. The CDR3 DNA is TGTGCCTGGAGTGTAGGATTCTCGCCTAACTATGGCTACACCTTC. It encodes CAWSVGFSPNYGYTF.

The chain couples TRBV5-1 to TRBJ2-2; 8 bases map to TRBD1. The length of the CDR3 is 15 residues. V shed 3 bases, J shed 8 bases, and the junction held 9 bases outside the gene matches. The germline V gene encodes CDR1 SGHRS and CDR2 YFSETQ. CDR3 nucleotide sequence: TGCGCCAGCAGCTCGGGACAGGTAGCTGAGGGGGAGCTGTTTTTT. Protein sequence: CASSSGQVAEGELFF. The full variable domain, its missing parts supplied by reference TRBV5-1 and TRBJ2-2, is KAGVTQTPRYLIKTRGQQVTLSCSPISGHRSVSWYQQTPGQGLQFLFEYFSETQRNKGNFPGRFSGRQFSNSRSEMNVSTLELGDSALYLCASSSGQVAEGELFFGEGSRLTVL.

The chain joins TRBV5-4 to TRBJ1-4; 8 nucleotides line up with TRBD1. The J segment lost 5 bases and the V segment lost 1 base, leaving 1 base of the junction unmatched. Per germline, CDR1 SGHNT and CDR2 YYREEE (reference sequence). This CDR3 comprises 14 residues. The CDR3 region is CASSLYRGNEKLFF. The CDR3, as DNA: TGTGCCAGCAGCTTGTACAGGGGGAATGAAAAACTGTTTTTT.

The chain is built from TRBV27 and TRBJ1-1, with a weak D call TRBD1 (6 bases). CDR1 and CDR2 from the germline V gene are MNHEY and SMNVEV (reference sequence). The germline V and J ends were trimmed by 5 bases and 3 bases, with 16 bases remaining between them. There are 15 residues in the CDR3. The CDR3: CASSTLGGKDTEAFF. In DNA, the CDR3 is TGTGCCAGCAGTACCCTGGGGGGCAAAGACACTGAAGCTTTCTTT.

The chain has TRBV6-5 and TRBJ2-2; possible D gene TRBD2, 5 bases. V lost 6 bases and J 4 bases, leaving 15 bases between the germline ends. The V gene's germline CDR1 is MNHEY and CDR2 SVGAGI. CDR3 size: 15 residues. The CDR3 sequence is CASSPDRLRTGELFF. In DNA, the CDR3 is TGTGCCAGCAGCCCAGACCGACTACGCACCGGGGAGCTGTTTTTT.

The rearrangement joins TRBV9 to TRBJ2-3, with D perhaps TRBD1 or TRBD2 (5 bases each). The germline V gene has CDR1 SGDLS and CDR2 YYNGEE. This CDR3 comprises 15 residues. Trimming shortened V by 0 bases and J by 5 bases, and 13 bases separated the two germline ends. CDR3: CASSVAGTNGDTQYF. CDR3 DNA: TGTGCCAGCAGCGTAGCTGGGACGAATGGAGATACGCAGTATTTT.

The J gene is TRBJ1-1, the V gene TRBV28; D not certain. Trimming cost V 5 bases and J 1 base, with 2 bases left between them. Germline loops: CDR1 MDHEN, CDR2 SYDVKM. This CDR3 has 11 amino acids. In nucleotides, the CDR3 is TGTGCCAGCAGTCGGAACACTGAAGCTTTCTTT. Its translation is CASSRNTEAFF.

The chain carries TRBV5-5 and TRBJ2-7, with TRBD2 identical over 9 bases. Germline V gives CDR1 SGHKS, CDR2 YYEKEE (reference sequence). There are 13 residues in the CDR3. V shed 4 bases and J 6 bases; nucleotides not matched to a gene: 5. For the CDR3, the DNA is TGTGCCAGCAGCCCCGCGGGGGGGGTCGAGCAGTACTTC. Residues: CASSPAGGVEQYF.

The J gene is TRBJ1-2, the V gene TRBV24-1; D unresolved. This CDR3 region has 12 residues. Germline CDR1 is KGHDR and CDR2 is SFDVKD. V lost 3 bases to trimming and J lost 6 bases, with 7 bases between them. CDR3 DNA: TGTGCCACCAGTGATCCCGCCGATGGCTACACCTTC. This translates into CATSDPADGYTF.

CDR3 DNA sequence: TGTGCCAGCAGTTCAGGTGAAAAACTGTTTTTT. This encodes CASSSGEKLFF. This chain links TRBV28 with TRBJ1-4; D is ambiguous. This CDR3 spans 11 amino acids. The germline V gene has CDR1 MDHEN and CDR2 SYDVKM. Trimming took 4 bases from V and 7 from J, leaving 4 bases between them. Together with reference TRBV28 and TRBJ1-4, the CDR3 gives the full variable domain: DVKVTQSSRYLVKRTGEKVFLECVQDMDHENMFWYRQDPGLGLRLIYFSYDVKMKEKGDIPEGYSVSREKKERFSLILESASTNQTSMYLCASSSGEKLFFGSGTQLSVL.

The rearrangement uses TRBV30 and TRBJ1-2, with D possibly matching TRBD1 (5 bases). The V and J ends lost 6 bases and 3 bases respectively, with 14 bases between them. Germline V gene lookup returns CDR1 GTSNPN and CDR2 SVGIG (reference sequence). This CDR3 comprises 13 residues. CDR3 DNA sequence: TGTGCCTGCGCCCCCCAGACAGACTATGGCTACACCTTC. Protein: CACAPQTDYGYTF. Full variable domain (rest looked up from reference TRBV30 and TRBJ1-2): SQTIHQWPATLVQPVGSPLSLECTVEGTSNPNLYWYRQAAGRGLQLLFYSVGIGQISSEVPQNLSASRPQDRQFILSSKKLLLSDSGFYLCACAPQTDYGYTFGSGTRLTVV.

The chain uses TRBV28 and TRBJ1-1; D might be TRBD1 (6 bases). Between the trimmed V and J ends, which lost 6 bases and 2 bases, there was a span of 13 bases. The CDR3 is 14 amino acids. CDR1 and CDR2 from the germline V gene are MDHEN and SYDVKM. DNA of the CDR3: TGTGCCAGCAGAATTACAGGGTTTAACACTGAAGCTTTCTTT. Encoded protein: CASRITGFNTEAFF.

This chain joins TRBV7-9 and TRBJ1-1, with 8 nucleotides matching TRBD1. V trimming: 5 bases; J trimming: 5 bases; junction bases outside the gene matches: 7. Germline assignment: CDR1 SEHNR and CDR2 FQNEAQ (reference sequence). The CDR3 has 14 residues. CDR3: CASSPRTGRTEAFF. CDR3 bases: TGTGCCAGCAGCCCTCGGACAGGGAGAACTGAAGCTTTCTTT.

The chain combines TRBV7-9 with TRBJ2-7; maybe TRBD1 (6 bases). V shed 5 bases and J shed 4 bases, with 15 bases lying between them. The CDR3 runs 14 residues. Per germline, CDR1 SEHNR and CDR2 FQNEAQ (reference sequence). The DNA of the CDR3 is TGTGCCAGCAGCCTATCGGACAGCCAGTACGAGCAGTACTTC. As protein: CASSLSDSQYEQYF.